The 17 T cell receptor beta chains listed next were all sequenced from one sample in a study of blood T cells in healthy people across ages. Through a sample-barcoded 5' primer and a J-beta primer mix, a second PCR was run for about 6 to 11 cycles. Each CDR3 protein gets one entry after TCRdb re-called the 5' RACE reads with MiXCR. The sample yields hundreds of thousands of distinct CDR3 sequences, roughly three fifths seen once. Sequenced sample: blood. The receptors shown here come from a man aged 55 to 70 in good health.

This chain connects TRBV29-1 to TRBJ1-4; 9 bases are shared with TRBD1. CDR3 size: 15 residues. V shed 1 base, J shed 2 bases, and the junction held 2 bases outside the gene matches. Per germline, CDR1 SQVTM and CDR2 ANQGSEA. CDR3 coding DNA: TGCAGCGTTGAAGGACAGGGGGGGACTAATGAAAAACTGTTTTTT. This codes for CSVEGQGGTNEKLFF.

The V call is TRBV15, the J call TRBJ2-1, with TRBD1 as a possible D gene (5 bases). The J call may be mistaken, given a closer DNA end match to TRBJ2-7. The CDR3 is made up of 13 amino acids. Germline V gives CDR1 LNHNV, CDR2 YYDKDF (reference sequence). CDR3 in DNA: TGTGCCACGAGAAAGGGGCCATACAATGAGCAGTACTTC. It translates to CATRKGPYNEQYF.

The chain recombines TRBV9 with TRBJ2-1; D gene unclear. Trimming took 0 bases from V and 6 from J, leaving 10 bases between them. Germline V gene lookup returns CDR1 SGDLS and CDR2 YYNGEE. The CDR3 sequence is 14 residues long. CDR3 protein: CASSVAAGVNEQFF. CDR3 nucleotides: TGTGCCAGCAGCGTAGCTGCTGGGGTCAATGAGCAGTTCTTC.

This chain connects TRBV10-3 to TRBJ2-3; 11 positions agree with TRBD1. Germline V gives CDR1 ENHRY, CDR2 SYGVKD. The CDR3 length is 15 residues. With 10 bases clipped from V and 1 base from J, the junction kept 7 bases outside the gene matches. The CDR3 nucleotides are TGTGCCAACGCTCCGGGACAGGGGGGCACAGATACGCAGTATTTT. Its translation: CANAPGQGGTDTQYF.

This rearrangement joins TRBV5-1 to TRBJ2-3; 10 nucleotides align to TRBD1. The CDR3 loop spans 14 amino acids. Losses at the gene ends were 7 bases for V and 6 bases for J; bases not matched to a gene: 8. Germline V gives CDR1 SGHRS, CDR2 YFSETQ. The CDR3 sequence is CASRPGQGIDTQYF. The CDR3 nucleotides are TGCGCCAGCCGACCGGGACAGGGGATCGATACGCAGTATTTT.

The chain combines TRBV20-1 with TRBJ2-1, with 7 nucleotides matching TRBD1. The length of the CDR3 is 12 residues. V was clipped by 5 bases and J by 3 bases; unmatched bases: 1. CDR1 and CDR2 from the germline V gene are DFQATT and SNEGSKA (reference sequence). The CDR3 reads CSAWDSYNEQFF. CDR3 nucleotides: TGCAGTGCTTGGGACAGCTACAATGAGCAGTTCTTC.

V is TRBV20-1 and J is TRBJ1-2; no clear D gene. This CDR3 contains 12 residues. Germline lookup yields CDR1 DFQATT and CDR2 SNEGSKA (reference sequence). With 2 bases removed from V and 8 bases from J, the gap between germline ends came to 12 bases. The CDR3 DNA sequence: TGCAGTGCTAGACCGCCCCTCAGGGGCTACACCTTC. This translates into CSARPPLRGYTF.

The J gene is TRBJ2-7, the V gene TRBV20-1; a possible D gene is TRBD1 (5 bases). The CDR3 is 13 amino acids. V was clipped by 0 bases and J by 5 bases, with 11 bases between them. Looked up from germline, CDR1 is DFQATT and CDR2 is SNEGSKA (reference sequence). This CDR3 reads CSAREPRVDEQYF. CDR3 DNA: TGCAGTGCTAGAGAGCCCAGGGTTGACGAGCAGTACTTC.

This chain connects TRBV3-1 to TRBJ2-3; D unclear. Germline V lookup: CDR1 LGHDT, CDR2 YNNKEL (reference sequence). The CDR3 length is 14 residues. Trimming left V 1 base short and J 5 bases short, with 10 bases between. The chain's CDR3 is CASSQAGSRDTQYF. The CDR3 DNA follows: TGTGCCAGCAGCCAAGCTGGGTCGCGAGATACGCAGTATTTT.

This clonotype was found a few times. The CDR3 DNA sequence: TGCAGTGCATCGGGCCGGAGGGATAGTGAGCAGTTCTTC. It yields the protein CSASGRRDSEQFF. The chain is built from TRBV20-1 and TRBJ2-1; D perhaps matches TRBD2 (6 bases). Trimming removed 6 bases from V and 9 bases from J, with 18 bases in between. CDR1 is DFQATT, CDR2 SNEGSKA, per germline (reference sequence). The CDR3 runs to 13 residues.

This clonotype turned up a few times. This chain connects TRBV20-1 to TRBJ2-3; D may be TRBD2 (5 bases). Trimming removed 6 bases from V and 2 bases from J, with 18 bases in between. The CDR3 contains 15 residues. Germline V lookup: CDR1 DFQATT, CDR2 SNEGSKA (reference sequence). DNA for the CDR3: TGCAGTGCACTACTAGGTGGCACCCCCACAGATACGCAGTATTTT. Translation gives CSALLGGTPTDTQYF.

J is TRBJ2-7 and V is TRBV7-9; 8 bases align to TRBD1. The CDR3 is 15 residues long. The junction had 9 bases not matched to a gene; V was cut back by 1 base and J by 7 bases. CDR1 is SEHNR, CDR2 FQNEAQ, per germline (reference sequence). CDR3 nucleotides: TGTGCCAGCAGCTTAGTGAGTGAAGGGACAGGAGAGCAGTACTTC. Its translation: CASSLVSEGTGEQYF.

This rearrangement joins TRBV7-2 to TRBJ2-3; D gene ambiguous. V dropped 5 bases and J dropped 5 bases, with 11 bases sitting between them. This CDR3 has 13 residues. The V gene's germline CDR1 is SGHTA and CDR2 FQGNSA. The CDR3 DNA reads TGTGCCAGCAGCAAACGGGCCGGAGATACGCAGTATTTT. Amino acid sequence: CASSKRAGDTQYF.

This clonotype was counted between two and nine times. CDR3 region: CASSKRGGPYEQYF. Written as DNA, the CDR3 is TGTGCCAGCAGCAAGCGGGGGGGCCCCTACGAGCAGTACTTC. The V and J genes are TRBV12-3 or TRBV12-4 and TRBJ2-7; 10 bases match TRBD2. Trimming cost V 6 bases and J 2 bases; bases outside gene matches: 4. The CDR3 consists of 14 residues.

The V gene is TRBV29-1, the J gene TRBJ2-7, with 8 bases lining up with TRBD2. In germline, CDR1 is SQVTM, CDR2 ANQGSEA. The CDR3 runs 15 residues. Trimming took 7 bases from V and 7 from J; bases not matched to a gene: 18. In DNA form, the CDR3 reads TGCAGCGCATCTCCCGGCGGGGGGACAAACAATGAGCAGTACTTC. Protein product: CSASPGGGTNNEQYF.

The CDR3 is CASSPQGGPEQYF. As DNA, the CDR3 is TGTGCCAGCTCACCACAGGGTGGCCCCGAGCAGTACTTC. The chain links TRBV18 to TRBJ2-5; D gene uncertain. The J call may be faulty, since TRBJ2-7 better matches the DNA end. The CDR3 sequence is 13 residues long. CDR1 and CDR2 from the germline V gene are KGHSH and LQKENI.

On this clonotype itself: One end of the junction varies from germline; a read error may be responsible. The V gene is TRBV5-1, the J gene TRBJ2-1; TRBD1 aligns across 8 bases. CDR1 SGHRS and CDR2 YFSETQ come from the germline V gene. This CDR3 comprises 14 residues. The CDR3 loop reads CAGSTQGVNNEQFF. The CDR3 DNA is TGCGCCGGCAGCACACAGGGGGTCAACAATGAGCAGTTCTTC.